Presented here are 5 T cell receptor beta chains from one specimen sequenced in a study of CD8+CD57+ T cells in acquired aplastic anemia. Both TCR beta VDJ combination and CDR3 sequence profiling were carried out. Genomic DNA was the template for this profiling. TCRdb reanalysed the reads using MiXCR and keeps one entry per CDR3 protein. The data hold some 410,000 distinct CDR3 sequences, with 55% to 75% observed a single time. Sequencing was performed on sorted CD4+, CD8+, or CD8+CD57+ T cells (not recorded which) from PBMCs. The receptors were gathered from a human donor in good health, serving as a control.

The rearrangement links TRBV12-3 or TRBV12-4 to TRBJ2-2; the D is unclear. V was pared by 6 bases and J by 0 bases, with 5 bases between. The CDR3 has 13 residues. The CDR3 sequence is CASRLSNTGELFF. In DNA form, the CDR3 reads TGTGCCAGCAGGCTCTCGAACACCGGGGAGCTGTTTTTT.

Regarding this clonotype: The CDR3 ends on some other residue instead of the conserved phenylalanine or tryptophan, so this is likely a read error. Because the CDR3's place on the DNA is in doubt, the DNA is left out and the CDR3 is given as listed by TCRdb. The genes are TRBV7-2 and TRBJ1-1. Germline V gene data show CDR1 as SGHTA and CDR2 as FQGNSA. Including both end residues, the CDR3 is 9 amino acids long. CDR3 residues: CASSKASSG.

Note on this clonotype: This CDR3 fails to terminate in the conserved phenylalanine or tryptophan, so it likely reflects a read error. The DNA is omitted, as the CDR3 cannot be located on it reliably, and the CDR3 follows TCRdb's listing. This sequence joins TRBV15 and TRBJ1-6; the table's D call of TRBD1 was not tested on the DNA. The CDR3 spans 15 residues, counting both ends. Germline V gene data show CDR1 as LNHNV and CDR2 as YYDKDF (reference sequence). CDR3 region: CATSTGRGSGYTFGS.

This sequence joins TRBV9 and TRBJ1-1, with no clear D. Per the germline V gene, CDR1 is SGDLS and CDR2 is YYNGEE. The V gene lost 1 base and the J gene lost 4 bases, with 5 bases spanning the gap. The length of the CDR3 is 12 residues. The CDR3 nucleotides read TGTGCCAGCAGCGTACAAGGCACTGAAGCTTTCTTT. As protein: CASSVQGTEAFF.

The CDR3 reads CATATVGGAIAYEQYF. DNA for the CDR3: TGTGCCACCGCAACTGTCGGGGGGGCCATTGCGTACGAGCAGTACTTC. The chain links TRBV12-3 or TRBV12-4 to TRBJ2-7, with 8 bases fitting TRBD2. Trimming took 10 bases from V and 4 from J; bases not matched to a gene: 18. This CDR3 has 16 amino acids.